These 21 T cell receptor beta chains were all obtained from the same sample, sequenced in a study of control samples from healthy donors and cancer patients. The method was immunoSEQ multiplex PCR; TCRdb's version includes in-frame clones alone and lacks a portion of them. Here the sample spans around 93,000 clones, 92% being singletons. Source material: blood. These receptors were collected from a human donor in good health. The donor label of this sample is uncertain.

J is TRBJ2-2 and V is TRBV19, with D possibly TRBD1 on 5 matching bases. Trimming removed 9 bases at V and 7 bases at J, with 12 bases between. In germline, CDR1 is LNHDA, CDR2 SQIVND (reference sequence). The CDR3 sequence is 12 residues long. This chain's CDR3 is CASAGANGELFF. The CDR3 region has the DNA TGTGCCAGCGCTGGGGCGAACGGGGAGCTGTTTTTT.

J is TRBJ2-3 and V is TRBV5-1; D unclear. The V gene lost 1 base and the J gene lost 0 bases, with 9 bases spanning the gap. The germline V gene encodes CDR1 SGHRS and CDR2 YFSETQ. The CDR3 loop spans 15 amino acids. The CDR3 DNA sequence: TGCGCCAGCAGCTTGCCCATCAATAGCACAGATACGCAGTATTTT. It yields the protein CASSLPINSTDTQYF.

The genes are TRBV6-4 and TRBJ1-5; D unresolved. The CDR3 extends over 15 amino acids. V lost 6 bases to trimming and J lost 0 bases, with 12 bases between them. Germline V CDR1 and CDR2: MRHNA, SNTAGT. The CDR3 loop is CASRETGNSNQPQHF. CDR3 nucleotides: TGTGCCAGCAGAGAGACCGGCAATAGCAATCAGCCCCAGCATTTT.

This sequence joins TRBV2 and TRBJ1-1; D possibly corresponds to TRBD1 (6 bases). Between the trimmed V and J ends, which lost 1 base and 0 bases, there was a span of 12 bases. Per the germline V gene, CDR1 is SNHLY and CDR2 is FYNNEI. This CDR3 is built from 16 residues. The CDR3 spells CASSEGQGLLNTEAFF. The CDR3, as DNA: TGTGCCAGCAGTGAAGGGCAGGGGCTCTTGAACACTGAAGCTTTCTTT.

The genes are TRBV3-1 (or the pseudogene TRBV3-2) and TRBJ2-3; TRBD1 aligns across 7 bases. J was trimmed by 6 bases and V by 6 bases; bases with no gene match: 12. Germline assignment: CDR1 LGHDT and CDR2 YNNKEL (reference sequence). The CDR3 loop spans 15 amino acids. The CDR3 DNA reads as TGTGCCAGCAGTCGGAGACAGGGATCCACTGATACGCAGTATTTT. Its protein is CASSRRQGSTDTQYF.

The rearrangement uses TRBV28 and TRBJ1-1; D perhaps matches TRBD1 (6 bases). CDR3 length: 15 amino acids. The V end lost 5 bases, the J end lost 3 bases, and 16 bases lay between the germline ends. CDR1 is MDHEN, CDR2 SYDVKM, per germline. CDR3 nucleotides: TGTGCCAGCAGTCCCCAGGGGCGGGGAGACACTGAAGCTTTCTTT. It is translated as CASSPQGRGDTEAFF.

This chain links TRBV2 with TRBJ1-6; D may be TRBD1 (6 bases). Per the germline V gene, CDR1 is SNHLY and CDR2 is FYNNEI. The CDR3 loop spans 16 amino acids. Trimming shortened V by 5 bases and J by 5 bases, and 16 bases separated the two germline ends. The CDR3 reads CASSFPQGSDNSPLHF. DNA of the CDR3: TGTGCCAGCAGTTTTCCCCAGGGGAGTGATAATTCACCCCTCCACTTT.

V and J are TRBV10-2 and TRBJ1-1, with TRBD1 identical over 10 bases. This CDR3 is built from 13 residues. With V trimmed by 6 bases and J by 3 bases, 1 base remained unmatched. In germline, CDR1 is WSHSY, CDR2 SAAADI. The CDR3 protein is CASRDRGDTEAFF. CDR3 nucleotide sequence: TGCGCCAGCAGGGACAGGGGGGACACTGAAGCTTTCTTT.

This chain connects TRBV30 to TRBJ1-1; weak D call: TRBD1 (5 bases). The CDR3 runs 13 residues. V was shortened by 8 bases and J by 4 bases, with 17 bases between the two germline ends. Germline loops: CDR1 GTSNPN, CDR2 SVGIG (reference sequence). In DNA, the CDR3 is TGTGCCGGGAAAGCAGGGTTTAGCACTGAAGCTTTCTTT. It yields the protein CAGKAGFSTEAFF.

The chain carries TRBV5-6 and TRBJ1-1; 7 nucleotides line up with TRBD1. The junction had 15 bases not matched to a gene; V was cut back by 4 bases and J by 6 bases. The CDR3 is 16 residues long. Looked up from germline, CDR1 is SGHDT and CDR2 is YYEEEE. In nucleotides, the CDR3 is TGTGCCAGCAGCCCTAACGAAGGGGGCCCCCACGCTGAAGCTTTCTTT. As protein: CASSPNEGGPHAEAFF.

The chain is built from TRBV12-5 and TRBJ1-2; D unclear. The CDR3 has 15 amino acids. CDR1 and CDR2 from the germline V gene are LGHNT and FRNRAP. The V end was cut by 5 bases, the J end by 3 bases, with 16 bases between. As DNA, the CDR3 is TGTGCTAGTGGTCTCGCCCTGGGAGGGTACTATGGCTACACCTTC. Protein: CASGLALGGYYGYTF.

This clone has more than one count but fewer than ten. The CDR3 is CASSLGQGAVEQYV. The CDR3 DNA sequence: TGTGCCAGCAGCTTAGGACAGGGGGCCGTCGAGCAGTACGTC. The V call is TRBV13, the J call TRBJ2-7; 9 nucleotides match TRBD1. There are 14 residues in the CDR3. The V segment lost 0 bases and the J segment 6 bases; nucleotides outside the gene matches: 3. Germline CDR1 PRHDT, CDR2 FYEKMQ (reference sequence).

V is TRBV19 and J is TRBJ1-1, with D hard to call. Germline V gene lookup returns CDR1 LNHDA and CDR2 SQIVND (reference sequence). This CDR3 contains 14 residues. V was clipped by 7 bases and J by 1 base, with 13 bases between them. In nucleotides, the CDR3 is TGTGCCAGTAATAGGATTGGGCAGAACACTGAAGCTTTCTTT. Translation: CASNRIGQNTEAFF.

The J gene is TRBJ1-5, the V gene TRBV18; D ambiguous. The germline gives CDR1 KGHSH, CDR2 LQKENI. The ends were cut back, 5 bases at V and 2 bases at J, with 13 bases in the middle. This CDR3 contains 15 residues. CDR3 residues: CASSGSGFGNQPQHF. As DNA, the CDR3 is TGTGCCAGCTCAGGGTCGGGGTTCGGCAATCAGCCCCAGCATTTT.

V is TRBV18 and J is TRBJ1-1; 9 bases are shared with TRBD1. Germline V CDR1 and CDR2: KGHSH, LQKENI. V gave up 5 bases and J gave up 1 base; unmatched junction bases: 5. This CDR3 contains 15 residues. CDR3 amino acids: CASSVRQGENTEAFF. Written as DNA, the CDR3 is TGTGCCAGCTCAGTAAGACAGGGGGAGAACACTGAAGCTTTCTTT.

The V gene is TRBV12-3 or TRBV12-4, the J gene TRBJ1-5; 8 bases match TRBD1. This CDR3 comprises 13 residues. J gave up 4 bases and V 10 bases, and 6 bases lay outside the gene matches. Here the CDR3 DNA reads TGTGCCACTACCAGGGGGCGAAATCAGCCCCAGCATTTT. It is translated as CATTRGRNQPQHF.

This clone was observed a few times. In DNA, the CDR3 is TGTGCCAGCAGTGACCCAGGGACCTACGAGCAGTACTTC. It specifies CASSDPGTYEQYF. J is TRBJ2-7 and V is TRBV25-1; tentatively, D is TRBD1 (5 bases). The CDR3 runs to 13 residues. Looked up from germline, CDR1 is MGHDK and CDR2 is SYGVNS. V was clipped by 3 bases and J by 2 bases, with 8 bases between them.

This clone showed up just once. The chain is built from TRBV3-1 (or the pseudogene TRBV3-2) and TRBJ2-2; D gene unclear. Trimming took off 1 base at V and 4 bases at J, with 4 bases between the two ends. This CDR3 contains 13 residues. The V gene's germline CDR1 is LGHDT and CDR2 YNNKEL (reference sequence). DNA for the CDR3: TGTGCCAGCAGCCAAGCGGGCACCGGGGAGCTGTTTTTT. This encodes CASSQAGTGELFF.

This rearrangement joins TRBV10-3 to TRBJ1-1; unclear D gene. In germline, CDR1 is ENHRY, CDR2 SYGVKD. The CDR3 runs to 15 residues. Trimming left V 0 bases short and J 2 bases short, with 10 bases between. Here the CDR3 reads CAISESVSQNTEAFF. The CDR3 region has the DNA TGTGCCATCAGTGAGTCTGTTTCTCAAAACACTGAAGCTTTCTTT.

The chain is built from TRBV5-4 and TRBJ2-1; D ambiguous. CDR1 is SGHNT, CDR2 YYREEE, per germline (reference sequence). The V gene lost 1 base and the J gene lost 5 bases, with 7 bases spanning the gap. There are 13 residues in the CDR3. CDR3 in amino acids: CASSLQANNEQFF. CDR3 nucleotide sequence: TGTGCCAGCAGCTTGCAGGCAAACAATGAGCAGTTCTTC.

The chain carries TRBV10-3 and TRBJ2-3; 10 positions match TRBD2. Germline assignment: CDR1 ENHRY and CDR2 SYGVKD. This CDR3 is built from 16 residues. Trimming took 0 bases from V and 1 from J; bases not matched to a gene: 1. In DNA, the CDR3 is TGTGCCATCAGTGAGTCCACTAGCGGGGGCACAGATACGCAGTATTTT. Protein product: CAISESTSGGTDTQYF.